The clone carrying this TCR beta chain ranks as medium-sized. Its antigen is unidentified. This sample stems from a study of T cells in Graves' hyperthyroidism and ophthalmopathy. Study in general: Specimen type is peripheral blood, collected at initial diagnosis prior to any treatment. Study results and caveats: Blood samples included most of the expanded thyroid clonotypes exceeding 0.001.

Using RNA transcripts as the source, TCR beta CDR3 regions were amplified. HTBI primers drove first-round RT-PCR of the TCR CDR3. TCRdb reprocessed the multiplex PCR reads via MiXCR and lists one record per CDR3 protein. The sample lists some 50,000 distinct CDR3 sequences, around 48% occurring once. CDR3 length equals 14 residues. Germline V gene sequence: CDR1 DFQATT, CDR2 SNEGSKA (reference sequence). The V gene lost 3 bases and the J gene lost 6 bases, with 15 bases spanning the gap. The chain combines TRBV20-1 with TRBJ1-5, with TRBD1 as a possible D gene (5 bases). The receptor's source is a woman aged 45-59 years with Graves' ophthalmopathy. Sequencing was carried out using blood. Here the CDR3 reads CSARDGGFGQPQHF. CDR3 nucleotide sequence: TGCAGTGCTAGGGACGGGGGGTTCGGTCAGCCCCAGCATTTT.